Sequencing of this T cell receptor (beta chain) was carried out in a study of prognosis after radiotherapy for stage I lung cancer. Study-wide findings and caveats: Median unique TCR clone counts of approximately 9,600 versus 7,200 showed a fall after stereotactic body radiation therapy.

Losses at the gene ends were 5 bases for V and 7 bases for J; bases not matched to a gene: 13. The CDR3 runs to 15 residues. Germline loops: CDR1 DFQATT, CDR2 SNEGSKA (reference sequence). TCR beta CDR3 was amplified from genomic DNA by two-round multiplex PCR. Gene-specific primers for each TRBV and TRBJ gene drove first-round PCR. TCRdb fed the multiplex PCR reads into MiXCR, producing one record per CDR3 protein. This sample has approximately 28,000 distinct CDR3 sequences, with 35% to 45% found just once. Peripheral blood, around 6.4 milliliters per draw, was collected at each of two time points. Turning to this clonotype: Its specificity is not known.

The TCR originated in a donor of 50 years or more with non-small cell lung cancer. This chain uses TRBV20-1 with TRBJ1-5; TRBD1 aligns across 8 bases. The input for sequencing was PBMCs, taken before or after stereotactic body radiation therapy (not recorded which). The CDR3 region is CSARPGGETWQPQHF. In nucleotides, the CDR3 is TGCAGTGCTCGACCAGGGGGCGAAACATGGCAGCCCCAGCATTTT.